The 27 T cell receptor beta chains below come from one sample, sequenced in a study of blood T cell repertoires in COVID-19. Here immunoSEQ multiplex PCR was the method, and the copy in TCRdb shows in-frame clones only, minus some. The sample has around 140,000 clones, 80% to 90% seen once. Input material: peripheral blood. The receptors derive from a young man with COVID-19, enrolled during active disease.

In this sample, this clone turned up a few times. The J gene is TRBJ1-1, the V gene TRBV27, with D uncertain. V lost 3 bases and J 4 bases, leaving 12 bases between the germline ends. CDR3 length equals 14 residues. From germline, CDR1 is MNHEY and CDR2 SMNVEV (reference sequence). The CDR3 spells CASSFGERFTEAFF. The CDR3 nucleotides are TGTGCCAGCAGTTTCGGGGAAAGGTTCACTGAAGCTTTCTTT.

DNA of the CDR3: TGTGCCAGCAGCTCCCCGCGGGAGAGTCCCAATGAGCAGTTCTTC. Encoded protein: CASSSPRESPNEQFF. The genes are TRBV11-2 and TRBJ2-1; 7 bases line up with TRBD2. With 4 bases clipped from V and 6 bases from J, the junction kept 9 bases outside the gene matches. CDR3 size: 15 residues. Germline V gives CDR1 SGHAT, CDR2 FQNNGV.

Concerning this clone itself: This CDR3 is also generated by other DNA sequences in the sample. J is TRBJ2-7 and V is TRBV11-2; unclear D gene. Germline assignment: CDR1 SGHAT and CDR2 FQNNGV. Trimming stripped 1 base from V and 3 bases from J, with 7 bases between. This CDR3 is built from 13 residues. Here the CDR3 reads CASSLGSDYEQYF. The CDR3 DNA reads TGTGCCAGCAGCTTAGGCAGTGACTACGAGCAGTACTTC.

The V and J genes are TRBV5-1 and TRBJ2-7; 9 nucleotides match TRBD2. Germline V gene sequence: CDR1 SGHRS, CDR2 YFSETQ. The CDR3 runs 13 residues. J gave up 10 bases and V 0 bases, and 5 bases lay outside the gene matches. The CDR3 reads CASSLAIAGDQYF. DNA of the CDR3: TGCGCCAGCAGCTTGGCGATAGCGGGAGACCAGTACTTC.

The V call is TRBV15, the J call TRBJ2-1; weak D call: TRBD1 (6 bases). The ends were cut back, 1 base at V and 6 bases at J, with 25 bases in the middle. The CDR3 totals 19 residues. In germline, CDR1 is LNHNV, CDR2 YYDKDF (reference sequence). CDR3 sequence: CATSRVRGSGFDSGNEQFF. The CDR3 nucleotides read TGTGCCACCAGCAGAGTGAGGGGGTCCGGATTCGACAGCGGCAATGAGCAGTTCTTC.

This chain connects TRBV7-8 to TRBJ2-1; TRBD2 matches at 15 bases. The germline CDR1 and CDR2 sequences are SGHVS and FQNEAQ. After removal of 5 bases from V and 7 bases from J, the junction contained 3 bases not matched to a gene. The CDR3 consists of 15 residues. This CDR3 reads CASSLGLAGGNEQFF. The CDR3 region has the DNA TGTGCCAGCAGCCTAGGACTAGCGGGAGGGAATGAGCAGTTCTTC. Variable domain in full (rest from reference TRBV7-8 and TRBJ2-1): GAGVSQSPRYKVAKRGQDVALRCDPISGHVSLFWYQQALGQGPEFLTYFQNEAQLDKSGLPSDRFFAERPEGSVSTLKIQRTQQEDSAVYLCASSLGLAGGNEQFFGPGTRLTVL.

The V gene is TRBV6-5, the J gene TRBJ1-2; D is possibly TRBD1 (5 bases). Deletions cut 0 bases from V and 8 bases from J, with 16 bases between. CDR1 is MNHEY, CDR2 SVGAGI, per germline. The CDR3 length is 15 residues. The CDR3 region is CASSYSGGRTSGYTF. CDR3 nucleotides: TGTGCCAGCAGTTACTCGGGGGGTAGGACATCGGGCTACACCTTC.

The chain carries TRBV7-2 and TRBJ2-1; 8 bases fit TRBD2. Trimming took 6 bases from V and 0 from J; bases not matched to a gene: 4. The CDR3 is made up of 15 amino acids. Germline values: CDR1 SGHTA, CDR2 FQGNSA. CDR3 coding DNA: TGTGCCAGCAGGGAGCGGGGGAGCTCCTACAATGAGCAGTTCTTC. The encoded protein is CASRERGSSYNEQFF.

J is TRBJ1-2 and V is TRBV7-8; a possible D gene is TRBD1 (5 bases). Between the trimmed V and J ends, which lost 5 bases and 0 bases, there was a span of 19 bases. In germline, CDR1 is SGHVS, CDR2 FQNEAQ. The CDR3 extends over 17 amino acids. The CDR3 region is CASSLRGGIVTNYGYTF. The CDR3 DNA follows: TGTGCCAGCAGCCTGCGGGGCGGTATAGTTACTAACTATGGCTACACCTTC. Full variable domain (missing parts from reference TRBV7-8 and TRBJ1-2): GAGVSQSPRYKVAKRGQDVALRCDPISGHVSLFWYQQALGQGPEFLTYFQNEAQLDKSGLPSDRFFAERPEGSVSTLKIQRTQQEDSAVYLCASSLRGGIVTNYGYTFGSGTRLTVV.

This clone has just one count. The chain carries TRBV19 and TRBJ1-2; D is uncertain. Per germline, CDR1 LNHDA and CDR2 SQIVND (reference sequence). V was pared by 10 bases and J by 2 bases, with 14 bases between. This CDR3 is built from 13 residues. This CDR3 reads CATQLTANYGYTF. The CDR3 DNA reads as TGTGCCACTCAACTCACAGCCAACTATGGCTACACCTTC.

The V and J genes are TRBV5-1 and TRBJ1-2; D might be TRBD1 (5 bases). The CDR3 has 13 amino acids. Germline V gives CDR1 SGHRS, CDR2 YFSETQ. The V end lost 3 bases, the J end lost 3 bases, and 9 bases lay between the germline ends. The CDR3 spells CASSSGGDYGYTF. CDR3 in DNA: TGCGCCAGCAGCTCCGGAGGGGACTATGGCTACACCTTC.

The gene calls are TRBV7-2 and TRBJ2-5; D unclear. V dropped 5 bases and J dropped 0 bases, with 10 bases sitting between them. The CDR3 consists of 14 residues. From germline, CDR1 is SGHTA and CDR2 FQGNSA. The CDR3 spells CASSPARDQETQYF. The CDR3 bases are TGTGCCAGCAGCCCAGCTAGAGACCAAGAGACCCAGTACTTC.

The J gene is TRBJ2-7, the V gene TRBV27, with 9 bases lining up with TRBD2. CDR1 and CDR2 (germline): MNHEY, SMNVEV (reference sequence). Germline trimming cut 4 bases from V and 4 bases from J; bases unmatched to any gene: 8. This CDR3 is 15 amino acids long. CDR3 sequence: CASSYSGSLRYEQYF. For the CDR3, the DNA is TGTGCCAGCAGTTATAGCGGGAGCTTAAGGTACGAGCAGTACTTC.

CDR3 region: CASSPSTGGSRSYEQYF. Here the CDR3 DNA reads TGTGCCAGCTCACCATCGACAGGGGGGTCCCGGTCCTACGAGCAGTACTTC. This rearrangement joins TRBV18 to TRBJ2-7; TRBD1 matches 9 bases. The germline CDR1 and CDR2 sequences are KGHSH and LQKENI. The CDR3 consists of 17 residues. The V and J ends lost 2 bases and 1 base, in that order; junction bases with no gene match: 9.

CDR3 loop: CASSLTFRLAGGGDTQYF. CDR3 coding DNA: TGTGCCAGCAGCTTAACGTTCCGCCTAGCGGGAGGTGGAGATACGCAGTATTTT. The chain links TRBV7-9 to TRBJ2-3; 11 bases agree with TRBD2. The CDR3 is made up of 18 amino acids. Germline V CDR1 and CDR2: SEHNR, FQNEAQ (reference sequence). The J segment lost 5 bases and the V segment lost 2 bases, leaving 12 bases of the junction unmatched.

The chain carries TRBV5-1 and TRBJ2-2; 7 bases are a match to TRBD1. V dropped 4 bases and J dropped 1; count of bases not matched to a gene: 4. This CDR3 has 15 residues. CDR1 is SGHRS and CDR2 is YFSETQ in the germline V gene. The CDR3 sequence is CASSPRQGNTGELFF. CDR3 DNA: TGCGCCAGCAGCCCTCGACAGGGGAACACCGGGGAGCTGTTTTTT.

The chain is built from TRBV5-1 and TRBJ2-7, with D possibly being TRBD2 (6 bases). Germline CDR1 SGHRS, CDR2 YFSETQ. This CDR3 contains 16 residues. Trimming shortened V by 0 bases and J by 2 bases, and 15 bases separated the two germline ends. This chain's CDR3 is CASSLESAGPTYEQYF. DNA of the CDR3: TGCGCCAGCAGCTTGGAGTCGGCGGGACCTACCTACGAGCAGTACTTC.

The chain carries TRBV2 and TRBJ1-3; 9 bases fit TRBD1. CDR1 is SNHLY, CDR2 FYNNEI, per germline. This CDR3 spans 15 amino acids. With 5 bases clipped from V and 4 bases from J, the junction kept 6 bases outside the gene matches. CDR3 protein: CASSPRGTGGNTIYF. For the CDR3, the DNA is TGTGCCAGCAGTCCCCGCGGGACAGGGGGAAACACCATATATTTT.

This sequence joins TRBV19 and TRBJ2-5, with D maybe TRBD2 (6 bases). CDR1 and CDR2 (germline): LNHDA, SQIVND (reference sequence). V was cut by 3 bases and J by 5 bases, with 13 bases left in between. There are 14 residues in the CDR3. For the CDR3, the DNA is TGTGCCAGTAGTATCCAGGAGGGGTGGGAGACCCAGTACTTC. Translating gives CASSIQEGWETQYF.

The chain has TRBV7-2 and TRBJ2-4; a weak D match, TRBD2 (5 bases). Trimming removed 4 bases at V and 0 bases at J, with 13 bases between. CDR1 and CDR2 (germline): SGHTA, FQGNSA. The CDR3 is made up of 16 amino acids. The CDR3 loop is CASSSSGVGAKNIQYF. As DNA, the CDR3 is TGTGCCAGCAGCTCATCCGGGGTTGGAGCCAAAAACATTCAGTACTTC.

This clone was seen only once. The chain carries TRBV7-2 and TRBJ2-1; D is uncertain. The germline V and J ends were trimmed by 6 bases and 0 bases, with 6 bases remaining between them. From germline, CDR1 is SGHTA and CDR2 FQGNSA. The CDR3 consists of 13 residues. This CDR3 reads CASSVASYNEQFF. The CDR3 bases are TGTGCCAGCAGTGTGGCCTCCTACAATGAGCAGTTCTTC.

The chain joins TRBV28 to TRBJ1-4, with TRBD1 as a possible D gene (5 bases). V was clipped by 3 bases and J by 8 bases, with 13 bases between them. The germline V gene has CDR1 MDHEN and CDR2 SYDVKM. This CDR3 is built from 14 residues. The CDR3 DNA reads TGTGCCAGCAGTTTTCTGACAGTGAACGAAAAACTGTTTTTT. This codes for CASSFLTVNEKLFF.

The chain uses TRBV11-2 and TRBJ1-3; D is ambiguous. CDR1 SGHAT and CDR2 FQNNGV come from the germline V gene. V was pared by 3 bases and J by 0 bases, with 3 bases between. The length of the CDR3 is 13 residues. The CDR3: CASSFLSGNTIYF. The CDR3, as DNA: TGTGCCAGCAGCTTCCTCTCTGGAAACACCATATATTTT.

This chain uses TRBV5-1 with TRBJ2-5; TRBD2 matches 14 bases. J was trimmed by 2 bases and V by 5 bases; bases with no gene match: 8. There are 17 residues in the CDR3. CDR1 is SGHRS, CDR2 YFSETQ, per germline. The chain's CDR3 is CASSWGLAGAKQETQYF. Written as DNA, the CDR3 is TGCGCCAGCAGTTGGGGACTAGCGGGAGCCAAACAAGAGACCCAGTACTTC.

As for this clone: Different DNA sequences within this sample yield the same CDR3. The V gene is TRBV15, the J gene TRBJ1-1, with a weak D call TRBD1 (5 bases). The V gene's germline CDR1 is LNHNV and CDR2 YYDKDF (reference sequence). V was trimmed by 1 base and J by 2 bases, leaving 5 bases between them. The CDR3 has 13 residues. The CDR3 loop reads CATSRGGNTEAFF. For the CDR3, the DNA is TGTGCCACCAGCAGAGGGGGCAACACTGAAGCTTTCTTT.

This chain uses TRBV9 with TRBJ2-5; 9 bases fit TRBD1. This CDR3 spans 15 amino acids. V dropped 0 bases and J dropped 6; count of bases not matched to a gene: 6. The germline gives CDR1 SGDLS, CDR2 YYNGEE. The CDR3 coding sequence is TGTGCCAGCAGCGTAGGGACAGGGGAAGGAAAGACCCAGTACTTC. This gives the protein CASSVGTGEGKTQYF.

Only a few counts were recorded for this clone. The chain combines TRBV29-1 with TRBJ2-3; D possibly corresponds to TRBD2 (5 bases). The CDR3 is 13 residues long. V was shortened by 5 bases and J by 2 bases, with 11 bases between the two germline ends. Germline V gives CDR1 SQVTM, CDR2 ANQGSEA. CDR3: CSVLEGYTDTQYF. The CDR3 DNA is TGCAGCGTTCTTGAGGGATACACAGATACGCAGTATTTT.